This T cell receptor beta chain was found in a study of shared clonotypes between healthy human individuals. Assay: immunoSEQ multiplex PCR; the TCRdb copy retains only in-frame clones and omits some. Found here are under 750,000 clones, roughly two thirds of them singletons; the top ten hold approximately 1.8%. Germline assignment: CDR1 SQVTM and CDR2 ANQGSEA. V shed 6 bases and J 0 bases; nucleotides not matched to a gene: 11. The CDR3 is 17 amino acids. This clone has only one observation. The rearrangement joins TRBV29-1 to TRBJ2-1; 10 nucleotides match TRBD2. Material: memory CD4+ T cells sorted from blood. Specified subset: CD45RA-negative fraction. The sequence derives from a woman aged 25 to 39 in good health. The CDR3 sequence is CSVLSTSGLHSYNEQFF. The DNA of the CDR3 is TGCAGCGTATTGTCGACTAGCGGGCTCCACTCCTACAATGAGCAGTTCTTC.